A selection of T cell receptor beta chains follows, all from one sample in a study of radiation and T cells in renal cell carcinoma. Sequencing used immunoSEQ multiplex PCR; TCRdb keeps in-frame clones, though not all of them. The sample yields tens of thousands of clones, just under 85% seen once. The sequencing here drew on blood, taken from a patient whose treatment included radiotherapy and nephrectomy. The receptors stem from a man aged 50 or older with renal cell carcinoma. The CDR3 runs from the conserved cysteine through the conserved F or W. The order of the fields is J gene, V gene, D gene, clone size, CDR3 DNA, CDR3 protein. D genes are given only for firm matches. For some rows the clone size is stated as once, few or many, or as a class when expanded; others skip it.

J gene: TRBJ2-5; V gene: TRBV5-1; D gene: TRBD1; clone size: .; CDR3 DNA: TGCGCCAGCAGCTTTCAGCAGGCAGGGGGCAGTGGGGCCCAGTACTTC; CDR3 protein: CASSFQQAGGSGAQYF
J gene: TRBJ2-5; V gene: TRBV7-9; D gene: .; clone size: once; CDR3 DNA: TGTGCCAGCAGCGCCCAGGGATCGAAAGGCGAGACCCAGTACTTC; CDR3 protein: CASSAQGSKGETQYF
J gene: TRBJ2-7; V gene: TRBV6-1; D gene: .; clone size: .; CDR3 DNA: TGTGCCAGCAGTGAAAACTCCCGCTCCTACGAGCAGTACTTC; CDR3 protein: CASSENSRSYEQYF
J gene: TRBJ1-5; V gene: TRBV18; D gene: TRBD1; clone size: .; CDR3 DNA: TGTGCCAGCTCACCACTTCATACAGGGGCTGGCAATCAGCCCCAGCATTTT; CDR3 protein: CASSPLHTGAGNQPQHF
J gene: TRBJ2-7; V gene: TRBV6-5; D gene: TRBD2; clone size: .; CDR3 DNA: TGTGCCAGCAGACTAGCGGGGGTATCCTACGAGCAGTACTTC; CDR3 protein: CASRLAGVSYEQYF
J gene: TRBJ1-1; V gene: TRBV5-1; D gene: TRBD1; clone size: .; CDR3 DNA: TGCGCCAGCAGCTTGGAACTCCTGGGACAGGGGGTCTCTGAAGCTTTCTTT; CDR3 protein: CASSLELLGQGVSEAFF
J gene: TRBJ2-1; V gene: TRBV7-8; D gene: TRBD2; clone size: .; CDR3 DNA: TGTGCCAGCAGTCTTAGCGGGGGGGCTTCGTTCTTC; CDR3 protein: CASSLSGGASFF
J gene: TRBJ1-1; V gene: TRBV5-1; D gene: TRBD1; clone size: .; CDR3 DNA: TGCGCCAGCAGCTTAATAACACAGGGGGGTGAAGCTTTCTTT; CDR3 protein: CASSLITQGGEAFF
J gene: TRBJ2-5; V gene: TRBV5-1; D gene: .; clone size: many; CDR3 DNA: TGCGCCAGCAGCTTTACCCCGAGTGAGACCCAGTACTTC; CDR3 protein: CASSFTPSETQYF
J gene: TRBJ1-5; V gene: TRBV2; D gene: .; clone size: .; CDR3 DNA: TGTGCCAGCGTGGGCCCCACCCGCATTCAGCCCCAGCATTTT; CDR3 protein: CASVGPTRIQPQHF
J gene: TRBJ2-1; V gene: TRBV15; D gene: .; clone size: .; CDR3 DNA: TGTGCCACCAGCAGAGAGGGTTTCTCCTACAATGAGCAGTTCTTC; CDR3 protein: CATSREGFSYNEQFF
J gene: TRBJ2-5; V gene: TRBV6-5; D gene: .; clone size: .; CDR3 DNA: TGTGCCAGCGGGAAGGAGCGGGACCAAGAGACCCAGTACTTC; CDR3 protein: CASGKERDQETQYF
J gene: TRBJ1-1; V gene: TRBV28; D gene: TRBD1; clone size: .; CDR3 DNA: TGTGCCAGCAGTCCGGGACAGAGGACAGGGACAGCTTTCTTT; CDR3 protein: CASSPGQRTGTAFF
J gene: TRBJ2-7; V gene: TRBV6-5; D gene: .; clone size: .; CDR3 DNA: TGTGCCAGCAGTTACGAGGGCCTGGGTGAGCAGTACTTC; CDR3 protein: CASSYEGLGEQYF
J gene: TRBJ2-3; V gene: TRBV19; D gene: TRBD1; clone size: .; CDR3 DNA: TGTGCCAGTAGTATATATTCAGGGGGCGCCTATACGCAGTATTTT; CDR3 protein: CASSIYSGGAYTQYF
J gene: TRBJ1-2; V gene: TRBV18; D gene: TRBD1; clone size: .; CDR3 DNA: TGTGCCAGCTCACCAGGAGTAGGGGGCATCTATGGCTACACCTTC; CDR3 protein: CASSPGVGGIYGYTF
J gene: TRBJ2-5; V gene: TRBV5-1; D gene: TRBD2; clone size: .; CDR3 DNA: TGCGCCAGCAGCGTAGGACTAGCGGGAGCCCAAGAGACCCAGTACTTC; CDR3 protein: CASSVGLAGAQETQYF
J gene: TRBJ1-1; V gene: TRBV5-1; D gene: TRBD1; clone size: once; CDR3 DNA: TGCGCCAGCAGCTTTGACAGGGGTAACACTGAAGCTTTCTTT; CDR3 protein: CASSFDRGNTEAFF
J gene: TRBJ2-1; V gene: TRBV7-3; D gene: .; clone size: .; CDR3 DNA: TGTGCCAGCAGCCTAGGGGACTCCCAGTTCTTC; CDR3 protein: CASSLGDSQFF
J gene: TRBJ1-3; V gene: TRBV30; D gene: .; clone size: .; CDR3 DNA: TGTGCCTGGAGCCAGGGAAACACCATATATTTT; CDR3 protein: CAWSQGNTIYF
J gene: TRBJ2-7; V gene: TRBV2; D gene: .; clone size: .; CDR3 DNA: TGTGCCAGCAGTGAGGGCACGGTCTACGAGCAGTACTTC; CDR3 protein: CASSEGTVYEQYF
J gene: TRBJ2-3; V gene: TRBV5-1; D gene: .; clone size: .; CDR3 DNA: TGCGCCAGCAGCTTCCGACTGGAGGATACGCAGTATTTT; CDR3 protein: CASSFRLEDTQYF
J gene: TRBJ2-2; V gene: TRBV9; D gene: .; clone size: once; CDR3 DNA: TGTGCCAGCAGCGAGGGAGGACAACCGACCGGGGAGCTGTTTTTT; CDR3 protein: CASSEGGQPTGELFF
J gene: TRBJ2-1; V gene: TRBV4-1; D gene: TRBD2; clone size: few; CDR3 DNA: TGCGCCAGCAGCCCAGGGAAGGCTAGCGGAATCTACAATGAGCAGTTCTTC; CDR3 protein: CASSPGKASGIYNEQFF
J gene: TRBJ1-2; V gene: TRBV6-6; D gene: .; clone size: .; CDR3 DNA: TGTGCCAGCAGTCCCCAGGTGGACTATGGCTACACCTTC; CDR3 protein: CASSPQVDYGYTF
J gene: TRBJ2-1; V gene: TRBV12-5; D gene: TRBD1; clone size: .; CDR3 DNA: TGTGCTAGTGGGGGGACAGGGGGCTACAATGAGCAGTTCTTC; CDR3 protein: CASGGTGGYNEQFF
J gene: TRBJ2-7; V gene: TRBV10-2; D gene: .; clone size: .; CDR3 DNA: TGCGCCAGCAGTTCCCCAGGGTCTGGAGACTACGAGCAGTACTTC; CDR3 protein: CASSSPGSGDYEQYF
J gene: TRBJ2-7; V gene: TRBV19; D gene: TRBD1; clone size: .; CDR3 DNA: TGTGCCAGTAGTATCGACAGGGGTCCCTACGAGCAGTACTTC; CDR3 protein: CASSIDRGPYEQYF
J gene: TRBJ2-3; V gene: TRBV7-3; D gene: TRBD1; clone size: .; CDR3 DNA: TGTGCCAGCAGCTTAAGCGGGACAGGGGCTGGAGATACGCAGTATTTT; CDR3 protein: CASSLSGTGAGDTQYF
J gene: TRBJ1-1; V gene: TRBV6-5; D gene: .; clone size: .; CDR3 DNA: TGTGCCAGCAGTTTCCTCAGTGGGGACACTGAAGCTTTCTTT; CDR3 protein: CASSFLSGDTEAFF
J gene: TRBJ1-6; V gene: TRBV19; D gene: .; clone size: .; CDR3 DNA: TGTGCCAGTAGCCCCCAGCCCCAATCCGCCTATAATTCACCCCTCCACTTT; CDR3 protein: CASSPQPQSAYNSPLHF
J gene: TRBJ2-1; V gene: TRBV28; D gene: TRBD2; clone size: .; CDR3 DNA: TGTGCCAGCAGGGACCTAGCGGTTCTCTACAATGAGCAGTTCTTC; CDR3 protein: CASRDLAVLYNEQFF
J gene: TRBJ1-1; V gene: TRBV7-9; D gene: TRBD1; clone size: .; CDR3 DNA: TGTGCCAGCAGACCACAGGGGACTGAAGCTTTCTTT; CDR3 protein: CASRPQGTEAFF
J gene: TRBJ1-2; V gene: TRBV5-1; D gene: TRBD1; clone size: few; CDR3 DNA: TGCGCCAGCACCCAGAACAGGGGTAGCTATGGCTACACCTTC; CDR3 protein: CASTQNRGSYGYTF
J gene: TRBJ1-5; V gene: TRBV18; D gene: .; clone size: .; CDR3 DNA: TGTGCCAGCTCACCACAGGGAAGGAGCAATCAGCCCCAGCATTTT; CDR3 protein: CASSPQGRSNQPQHF
J gene: TRBJ2-1; V gene: TRBV5-1; D gene: .; clone size: .; CDR3 DNA: TGCGCCAGCAGCTTGGATGAAGGGGCATACAATGAGCAGTTCTTC; CDR3 protein: CASSLDEGAYNEQFF
J gene: TRBJ2-3; V gene: TRBV28; D gene: .; clone size: .; CDR3 DNA: TGTGCCAGCAGTTTAACCTTTGGAGATACGCAGTATTTT; CDR3 protein: CASSLTFGDTQYF
J gene: TRBJ1-5; V gene: TRBV15; D gene: .; clone size: .; CDR3 DNA: TGTGCCACCAGCAGAGTTTCGGGAACCCATCAGCCCCAGCATTTT; CDR3 protein: CATSRVSGTHQPQHF
J gene: TRBJ2-3; V gene: TRBV28; D gene: .; clone size: .; CDR3 DNA: TGTGCCAGCAGCCCCCTTCTACAGGGGACTTCAGATACGCAGTATTTT; CDR3 protein: CASSPLLQGTSDTQYF
J gene: TRBJ1-2; V gene: TRBV27; D gene: .; clone size: once; CDR3 DNA: TGTGCCAGCAGTCCCCTTTCGAGGACAGATTATAACTATGGCTACACCTTC; CDR3 protein: CASSPLSRTDYNYGYTF
J gene: TRBJ2-7; V gene: TRBV27; D gene: .; clone size: .; CDR3 DNA: TGTGCCAGCAGTGCTTTGGAGCAGTACTTC; CDR3 protein: CASSALEQYF
J gene: TRBJ1-1; V gene: TRBV6-1; D gene: TRBD1; clone size: .; CDR3 DNA: TGTGCCAGCAGTGAAGGTCAGGGGGTGAACACTGAAGCTTTCTTT; CDR3 protein: CASSEGQGVNTEAFF
J gene: TRBJ2-2; V gene: TRBV9; D gene: TRBD2; clone size: .; CDR3 DNA: TGTGCCAGCAGCGTATTGGCGGGGGCGAACACCGGGGAGCTGTTTTTT; CDR3 protein: CASSVLAGANTGELFF
J gene: TRBJ2-3; V gene: TRBV9; D gene: TRBD2; clone size: once; CDR3 DNA: TGTGCCAGCAGCCCCCGAGGGGCGGGGGACACAGATACGCAGTATTTT; CDR3 protein: CASSPRGAGDTDTQYF
J gene: TRBJ2-7; V gene: TRBV5-1; D gene: .; clone size: few; CDR3 DNA: TGCGCCAGCAGCGAAGAGAATAGCTACGAGCAGTACTTC; CDR3 protein: CASSEENSYEQYF
J gene: TRBJ1-2; V gene: TRBV6-1; D gene: .; clone size: .; CDR3 DNA: TGTGCCAGCAGGGCAGGGGCAGTAGAGGGTGGCTACACCTTC; CDR3 protein: CASRAGAVEGGYTF
J gene: TRBJ2-3; V gene: TRBV5-1; D gene: .; clone size: .; CDR3 DNA: TGCGCCAGCAGCTTGGACAGGCCTAGCACAGATACGCAGTATTTT; CDR3 protein: CASSLDRPSTDTQYF
J gene: TRBJ2-4; V gene: TRBV28; D gene: .; clone size: .; CDR3 DNA: TGTGCCAGCAGTCTGGAATCTATAAGCAGAAACATTCAGTACTTC; CDR3 protein: CASSLESISRNIQYF
J gene: TRBJ2-7; V gene: TRBV7-2; D gene: .; clone size: .; CDR3 DNA: TGTGCCAGCAGCTTAGCCGCTCGCCGAGAGCAGTACTTC; CDR3 protein: CASSLAARREQYF
J gene: TRBJ1-1; V gene: TRBV2; D gene: .; clone size: .; CDR3 DNA: TGTGCCAGCAGTACCAACTACAGGGCTGGTGAAGCTTTCTTT; CDR3 protein: CASSTNYRAGEAFF
J gene: TRBJ2-1; V gene: TRBV5-1; D gene: .; clone size: .; CDR3 DNA: TGCGCCAGCTCTTCAACCTACAATGAGCAGTTCTTC; CDR3 protein: CASSSTYNEQFF
J gene: TRBJ1-6; V gene: TRBV30; D gene: .; clone size: .; CDR3 DNA: TGTGCCCAAGAGGGGGGCTATAATTCACCCCTCCACTTT; CDR3 protein: CAQEGGYNSPLHF
J gene: TRBJ2-5; V gene: TRBV6-5; D gene: .; clone size: .; CDR3 DNA: TGTGCCAGCAGGTCGCGGGTAGGAGTTGGAGAGACCCAGTACTTC; CDR3 protein: CASRSRVGVGETQYF
J gene: TRBJ1-1; V gene: TRBV5-1; D gene: .; clone size: .; CDR3 DNA: TGCGCCAGCAGCTTGCCCCTGGGGGGACTGAACACTGAAGCTTTCTTT; CDR3 protein: CASSLPLGGLNTEAFF
J gene: TRBJ1-5; V gene: TRBV2; D gene: .; clone size: .; CDR3 DNA: TGTGCCAGCAGGGGGCAGAGCAATCAGCCCCAGCATTTT; CDR3 protein: CASRGQSNQPQHF
J gene: TRBJ1-1; V gene: TRBV5-1; D gene: .; clone size: .; CDR3 DNA: TGCGCCAGCAGCCCCTTGACAGGAGTGAACACTGAAGCTTTCTTT; CDR3 protein: CASSPLTGVNTEAFF
J gene: TRBJ1-1; V gene: TRBV4-1; D gene: .; clone size: .; CDR3 DNA: TGCGCCAGCAGCCAAGATTTACGGAGGGCGAGCACTGAAGCTTTCTTT; CDR3 protein: CASSQDLRRASTEAFF
J gene: TRBJ1-2; V gene: TRBV30; D gene: TRBD1; clone size: .; CDR3 DNA: TGTGCCTGGAGGGGGACAGGGGGTGGCTACACCTTC; CDR3 protein: CAWRGTGGGYTF
J gene: TRBJ2-7; V gene: TRBV4-3; D gene: .; clone size: few; CDR3 DNA: TGCGCCAGCAGCCAGGATATCTGGCGGGGTTACGAGCAGTACTTC; CDR3 protein: CASSQDIWRGYEQYF